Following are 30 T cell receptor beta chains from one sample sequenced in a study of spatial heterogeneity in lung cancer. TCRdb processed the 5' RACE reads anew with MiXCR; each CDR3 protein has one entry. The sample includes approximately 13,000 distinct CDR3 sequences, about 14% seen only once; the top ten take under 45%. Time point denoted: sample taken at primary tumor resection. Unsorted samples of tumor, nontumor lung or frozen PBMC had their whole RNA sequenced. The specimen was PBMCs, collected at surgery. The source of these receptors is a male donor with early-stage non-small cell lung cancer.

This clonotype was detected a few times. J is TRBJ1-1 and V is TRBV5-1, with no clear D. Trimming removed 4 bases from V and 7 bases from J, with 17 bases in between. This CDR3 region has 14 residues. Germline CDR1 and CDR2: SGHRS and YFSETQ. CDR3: CASSPKTSKVEAFF. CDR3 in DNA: TGCGCCAGCAGCCCAAAGACATCGAAGGTTGAAGCTTTCTTT.

The CDR3 protein is CSVELGAGPTGELFF. The CDR3 coding sequence is TGCAGCGTTGAATTAGGGGCAGGACCCACCGGGGAGCTGTTTTTT. The chain couples TRBV29-1 to TRBJ2-2; D is possibly TRBD1 (5 bases). CDR1 and CDR2 (germline): SQVTM, ANQGSEA. Trimming pared 2 bases from V and 4 bases from J, leaving 14 bases between. The CDR3 contains 15 residues.

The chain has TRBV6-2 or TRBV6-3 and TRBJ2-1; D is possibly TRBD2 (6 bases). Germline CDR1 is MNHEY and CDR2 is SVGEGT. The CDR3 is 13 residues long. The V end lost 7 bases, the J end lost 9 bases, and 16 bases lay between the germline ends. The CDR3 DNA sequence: TGTGCCAGCACCCTCACTTCTAGCGCTGAGCAGTTCTTC. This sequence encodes CASTLTSSAEQFF.

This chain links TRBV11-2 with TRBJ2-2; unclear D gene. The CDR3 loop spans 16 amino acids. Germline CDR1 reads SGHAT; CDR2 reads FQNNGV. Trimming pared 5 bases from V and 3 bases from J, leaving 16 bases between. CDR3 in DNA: TGTGCCAGCAGCCCCCCCGGCCAGAAGCACACCGGGGAGCTGTTTTTT. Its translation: CASSPPGQKHTGELFF.

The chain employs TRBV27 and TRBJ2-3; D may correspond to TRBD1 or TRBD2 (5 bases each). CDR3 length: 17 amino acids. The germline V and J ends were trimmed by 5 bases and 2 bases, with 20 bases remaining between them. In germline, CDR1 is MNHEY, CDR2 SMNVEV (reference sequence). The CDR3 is CASSQRGDPPTTDTQYF. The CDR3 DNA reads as TGTGCCAGCAGTCAAAGAGGGGATCCACCCACCACAGATACGCAGTATTTT.

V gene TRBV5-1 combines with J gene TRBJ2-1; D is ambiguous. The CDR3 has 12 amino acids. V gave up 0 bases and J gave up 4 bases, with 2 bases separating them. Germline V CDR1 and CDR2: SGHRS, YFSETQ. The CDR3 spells CASSLDYNEQFF. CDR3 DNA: TGCGCCAGCAGCTTGGATTACAATGAGCAGTTCTTC. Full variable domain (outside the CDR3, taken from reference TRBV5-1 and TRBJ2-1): KAGVTQTPRYLIKTRGQQVTLSCSPISGHRSVSWYQQTPGQGLQFLFEYFSETQRNKGNFPGRFSGRQFSNSRSEMNVSTLELGDSALYLCASSLDYNEQFFGPGTRLTVL.

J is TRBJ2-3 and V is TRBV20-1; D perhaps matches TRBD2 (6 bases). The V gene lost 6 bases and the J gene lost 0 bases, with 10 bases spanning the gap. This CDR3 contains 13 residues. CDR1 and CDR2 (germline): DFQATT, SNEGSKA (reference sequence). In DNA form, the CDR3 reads TGCAGTGCCGGAGGGAGAAGCACAGATACGCAGTATTTT. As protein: CSAGGRSTDTQYF.

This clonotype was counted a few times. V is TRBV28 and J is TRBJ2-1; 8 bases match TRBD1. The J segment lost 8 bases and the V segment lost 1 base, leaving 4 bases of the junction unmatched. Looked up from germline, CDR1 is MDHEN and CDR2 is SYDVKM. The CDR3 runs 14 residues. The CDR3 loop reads CASSLSQGVDEQFF. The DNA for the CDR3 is TGTGCCAGCAGTTTATCACAGGGGGTCGATGAGCAGTTCTTC.

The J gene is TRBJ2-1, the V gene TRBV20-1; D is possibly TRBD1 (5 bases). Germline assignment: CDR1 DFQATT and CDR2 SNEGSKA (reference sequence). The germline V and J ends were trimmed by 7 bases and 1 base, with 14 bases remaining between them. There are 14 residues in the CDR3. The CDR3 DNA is TGCAGTGTTCCCGACAGTCTTTCCTACAATGAGCAGTTCTTC. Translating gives CSVPDSLSYNEQFF.

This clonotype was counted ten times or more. CDR3 sequence reads: CASSRTSGDYEQYF. The CDR3 nucleotides read TGTGCCAGCAGTCGGACTAGCGGGGATTACGAGCAGTACTTC. The rearrangement links TRBV6-5 to TRBJ2-7, with 12 bases matching TRBD2. This CDR3 spans 14 amino acids. V gave up 5 bases and J gave up 4 bases; unmatched junction bases: 3. CDR1 MNHEY and CDR2 SVGAGI come from the germline V gene.

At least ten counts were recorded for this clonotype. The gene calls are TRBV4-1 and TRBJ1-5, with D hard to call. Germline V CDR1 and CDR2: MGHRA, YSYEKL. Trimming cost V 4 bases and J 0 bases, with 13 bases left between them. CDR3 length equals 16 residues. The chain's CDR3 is CASSPLMGDSNQPQHF. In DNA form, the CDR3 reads TGCGCCAGCAGCCCTCTTATGGGTGATAGCAATCAGCCCCAGCATTTT.

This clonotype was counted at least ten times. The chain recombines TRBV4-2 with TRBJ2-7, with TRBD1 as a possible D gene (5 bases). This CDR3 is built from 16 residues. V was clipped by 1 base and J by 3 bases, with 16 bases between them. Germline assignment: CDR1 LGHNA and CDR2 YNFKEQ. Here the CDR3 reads CASSQVQRQGNYEQYF. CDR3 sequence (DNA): TGTGCCAGCAGCCAAGTTCAACGGCAGGGCAACTACGAGCAGTACTTC.

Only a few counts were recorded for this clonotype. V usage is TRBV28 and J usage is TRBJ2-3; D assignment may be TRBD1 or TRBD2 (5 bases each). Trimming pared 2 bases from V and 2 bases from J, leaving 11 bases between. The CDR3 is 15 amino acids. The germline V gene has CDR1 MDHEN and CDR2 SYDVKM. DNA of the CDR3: TGTGCCAGCAGTTTAGGGGCGGACTTCACAGATACGCAGTATTTT. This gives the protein CASSLGADFTDTQYF. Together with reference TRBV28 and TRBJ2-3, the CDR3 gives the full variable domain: DVKVTQSSRYLVKRTGEKVFLECVQDMDHENMFWYRQDPGLGLRLIYFSYDVKMKEKGDIPEGYSVSREKKERFSLILESASTNQTSMYLCASSLGADFTDTQYFGPGTRLTVL.

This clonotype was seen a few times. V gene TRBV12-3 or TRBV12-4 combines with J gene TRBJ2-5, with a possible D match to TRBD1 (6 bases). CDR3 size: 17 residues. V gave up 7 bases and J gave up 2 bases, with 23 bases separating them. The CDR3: CASKPRTAEEPQETQYF. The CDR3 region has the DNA TGTGCCAGCAAACCCAGGACAGCCGAAGAACCTCAAGAGACCCAGTACTTC.

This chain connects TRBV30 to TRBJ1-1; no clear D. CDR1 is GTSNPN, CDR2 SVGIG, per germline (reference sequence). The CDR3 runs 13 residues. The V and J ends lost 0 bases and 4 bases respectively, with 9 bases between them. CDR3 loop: CAWSVGGFTEAFF. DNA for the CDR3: TGTGCCTGGAGTGTAGGCGGTTTCACTGAAGCTTTCTTT.

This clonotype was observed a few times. This CDR3 reads CSARVGAGNEKLFF. CDR3 coding DNA: TGCAGTGCTAGAGTCGGGGCGGGAAATGAAAAACTGTTTTTT. The chain recombines TRBV20-1 with TRBJ1-4; the D gene is possibly TRBD1 (5 bases). Per the germline V gene, CDR1 is DFQATT and CDR2 is SNEGSKA (reference sequence). This CDR3 spans 14 amino acids. The V gene lost 1 base and the J gene lost 5 bases, with 11 bases spanning the gap.

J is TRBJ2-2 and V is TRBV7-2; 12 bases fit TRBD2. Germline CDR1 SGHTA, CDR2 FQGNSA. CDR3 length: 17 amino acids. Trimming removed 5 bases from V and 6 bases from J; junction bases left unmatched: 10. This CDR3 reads CASSQPSGGAVPGELFF. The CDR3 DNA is TGTGCCAGCAGCCAACCTAGCGGGGGGGCCGTTCCCGGGGAGCTGTTTTTT.

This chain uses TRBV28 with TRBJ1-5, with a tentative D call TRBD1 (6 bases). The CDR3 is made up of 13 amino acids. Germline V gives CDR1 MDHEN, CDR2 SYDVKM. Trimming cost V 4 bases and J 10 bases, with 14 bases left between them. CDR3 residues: CASSSLGQSPQHF. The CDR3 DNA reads TGTGCCAGCAGTTCCCTCGGACAGAGCCCCCAGCATTTT.

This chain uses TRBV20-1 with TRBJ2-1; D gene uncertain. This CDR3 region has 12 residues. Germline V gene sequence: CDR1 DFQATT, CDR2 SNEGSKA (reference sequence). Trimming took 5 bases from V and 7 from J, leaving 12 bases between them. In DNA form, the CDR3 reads TGCAGTGCTCTCGGCGTGGGGAATGAGCAGTTCTTC. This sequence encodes CSALGVGNEQFF.

The CDR3 DNA sequence: TGTGCCAGCAGCTTGGAGTGGCAGATCACAGATACGCAGTATTTT. As protein: CASSLEWQITDTQYF. The genes are TRBV5-6 and TRBJ2-3; no firm D call. Germline V gene lookup returns CDR1 SGHDT and CDR2 YYEEEE. The CDR3 length is 15 residues. Trimming left V 0 bases short and J 2 bases short, with 10 bases between.

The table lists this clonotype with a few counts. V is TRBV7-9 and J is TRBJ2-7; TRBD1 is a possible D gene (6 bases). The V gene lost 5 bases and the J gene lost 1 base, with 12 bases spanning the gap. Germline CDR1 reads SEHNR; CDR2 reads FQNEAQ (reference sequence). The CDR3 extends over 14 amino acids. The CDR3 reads CASSTGQHSYEQYF. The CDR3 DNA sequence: TGTGCCAGCAGCACCGGACAGCATTCCTACGAGCAGTACTTC.

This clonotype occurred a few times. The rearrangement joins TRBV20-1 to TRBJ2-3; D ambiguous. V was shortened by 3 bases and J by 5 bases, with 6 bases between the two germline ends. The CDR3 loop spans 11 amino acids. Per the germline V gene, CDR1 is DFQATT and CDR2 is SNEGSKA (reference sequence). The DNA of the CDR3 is TGCAGTGCTAGGCAGGAAGATACGCAGTATTTT. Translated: CSARQEDTQYF.

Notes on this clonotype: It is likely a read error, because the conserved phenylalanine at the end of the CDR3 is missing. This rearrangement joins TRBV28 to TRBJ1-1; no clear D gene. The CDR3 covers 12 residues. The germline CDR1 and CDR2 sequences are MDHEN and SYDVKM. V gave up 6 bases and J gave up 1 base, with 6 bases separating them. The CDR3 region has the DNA TGTGCCAGCAGGGTAACGAACACTGAAGCTTTCTCT. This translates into CASRVTNTEAFS.

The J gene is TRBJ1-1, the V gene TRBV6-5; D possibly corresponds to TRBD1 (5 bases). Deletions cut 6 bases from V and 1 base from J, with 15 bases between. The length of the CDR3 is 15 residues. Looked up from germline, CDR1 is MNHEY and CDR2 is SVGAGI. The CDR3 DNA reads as TGTGCCAGCAGCATGACAGTAACGGGGAACACTGAAGCTTTCTTT. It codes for CASSMTVTGNTEAFF.

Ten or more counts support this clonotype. DNA of the CDR3: TGTGCCAGCAGCAGGGACAGTCAAGAGACCCAGTACTTC. Translation gives CASSRDSQETQYF. This chain joins TRBV6-6 and TRBJ2-5, with 7 bases identical to TRBD1. Germline lookup yields CDR1 MNHNY and CDR2 SVGAGI (reference sequence). V shed 6 bases, J shed 2 bases, and the junction held 3 bases outside the gene matches. The CDR3 consists of 13 residues.

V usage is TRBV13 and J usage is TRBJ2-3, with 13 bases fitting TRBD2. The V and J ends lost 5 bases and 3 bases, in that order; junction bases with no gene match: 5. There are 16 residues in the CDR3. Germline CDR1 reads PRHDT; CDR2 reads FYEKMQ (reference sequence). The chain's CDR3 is CASSLRLAGGTDTQYF. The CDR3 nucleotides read TGTGCCAGCAGCCTCCGACTAGCGGGGGGAACAGATACGCAGTATTTT.

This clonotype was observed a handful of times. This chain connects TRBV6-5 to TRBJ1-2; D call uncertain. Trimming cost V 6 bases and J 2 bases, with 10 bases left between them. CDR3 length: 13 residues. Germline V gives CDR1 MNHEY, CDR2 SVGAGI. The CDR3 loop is CASRLGTNYGYTF. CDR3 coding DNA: TGTGCCAGCAGGCTGGGAACCAACTATGGCTACACCTTC.

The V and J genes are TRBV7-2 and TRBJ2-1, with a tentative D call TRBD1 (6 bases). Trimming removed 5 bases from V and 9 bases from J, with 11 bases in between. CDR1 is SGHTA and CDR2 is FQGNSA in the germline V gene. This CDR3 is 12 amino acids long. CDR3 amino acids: CASSPGHSEQFF. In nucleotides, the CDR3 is TGTGCCAGCAGCCCGGGACACTCTGAGCAGTTCTTC. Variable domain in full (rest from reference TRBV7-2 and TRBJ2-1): GAGVSQSPSNKVTEKGKDVELRCDPISGHTALYWYRQSLGQGLEFLIYFQGNSAPDKSGLPSDRFSAERTGGSVSTLTIQRTQQEDSAVYLCASSPGHSEQFFGPGTRLTVL.

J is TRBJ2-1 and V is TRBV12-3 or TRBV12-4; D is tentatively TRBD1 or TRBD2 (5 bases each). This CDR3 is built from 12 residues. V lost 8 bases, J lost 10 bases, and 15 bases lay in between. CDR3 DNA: TGTGCCAGCCGGGACCCCGAGAGGGAGCAGTTCTTC. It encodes CASRDPEREQFF.

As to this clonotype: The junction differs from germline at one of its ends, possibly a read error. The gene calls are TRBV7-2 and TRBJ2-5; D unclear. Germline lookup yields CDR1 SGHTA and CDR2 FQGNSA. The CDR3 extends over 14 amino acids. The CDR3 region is CASSFRMSQETQYF. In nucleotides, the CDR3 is TGTGCCAGCAGCTTTCGGATGAGCCAAGAGACCCAGTACTTT. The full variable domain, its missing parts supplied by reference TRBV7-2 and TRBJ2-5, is GAGVSQSPSNKVTEKGKDVELRCDPISGHTALYWYRQSLGQGLEFLIYFQGNSAPDKSGLPSDRFSAERTGGSVSTLTIQRTQQEDSAVYLCASSFRMSQETQYFGPGTRLLVL.